The sequence of this TCR beta chain was determined in a study of OX40 agonist ivuxolimab in advanced cancers. Produced via immunoSEQ multiplex PCR; TCRdb's table is partial and in-frame only. The sample holds 65,000 to 80,000 clones; around nine tenths are singletons and the top ten take about 0.75%. With 0 bases clipped from V and 4 bases from J, the junction kept 3 bases outside the gene matches. Per the germline V gene, CDR1 is SGHRS and CDR2 is YFSETQ. The CDR3 sequence is 14 residues long. Comments on this clone: This same CDR3 is encoded by further DNA sequences in the sample.

The source was CD4+ or CD8+ T cells sorted from blood, collected in a trial of the OX40 agonist ivuxolimab. The chain combines TRBV5-1 with TRBJ1-1; 7 bases agree with TRBD1. The origin of this receptor is an adult with an advanced solid tumor such as melanoma, head and neck, liver or kidney cancer. CDR3 loop: CASSLASGGTEAFF. The CDR3 DNA reads TGCGCCAGCAGCTTGGCTTCAGGGGGCACTGAAGCTTTCTTT.